Each of the 7 T cell receptor beta chains below was sequenced from the same sample in a study of T cells after yellow fever vaccination. One entry per CDR3 protein, called by TCRdb with MiXCR from the 5' RACE reads. The sample has about 5,800 distinct CDR3 sequences, 5.5% to 8% seen once. The specimen was PBMCs, either bulk or a sorted T-cell subset (CD4+, CD8+, memory, or dextramer-sorted; not recorded which), collected around 15 days after the first yellow fever vaccination. The receptor source for this set is a man in his late teens or twenties who received the YFV17D yellow fever vaccine.

This clonotype was seen many times. The chain combines TRBV5-1 with TRBJ2-7; the D gene is possibly TRBD1 (5 bases). Germline CDR1 SGHRS, CDR2 YFSETQ. The CDR3 extends over 15 amino acids. Trimming stripped 4 bases from V and 0 bases from J, with 14 bases between. The CDR3 DNA reads TGCGCCAGCAGCGAGACAGCTTGGAGCTCCTACGAGCAGTACTTC. Translation: CASSETAWSSYEQYF.

This clonotype showed up many times. The genes are TRBV7-2 and TRBJ2-2; D is unclear. V lost 0 bases and J 5 bases, leaving 7 bases between the germline ends. In germline, CDR1 is SGHTA, CDR2 FQGNSA. CDR3 length: 14 residues. CDR3 coding DNA: TGTGCCAGCAGCTTAGCGCTGGTAACCGGGGAGCTGTTTTTT. This codes for CASSLALVTGELFF.

This clonotype was detected ten times or more. J is TRBJ2-1 and V is TRBV4-3; a weak D match, TRBD2 (6 bases). The CDR3 consists of 16 residues. Trimming shortened V by 0 bases and J by 2 bases, and 11 bases separated the two germline ends. Germline V lookup: CDR1 LGHNA, CDR2 YSLEER. The CDR3 DNA reads as TGCGCCAGCAGCCAAGACGGGGCGGGACCCTACAATGAGCAGTTCTTC. As protein: CASSQDGAGPYNEQFF.

There are many counts of this clonotype. V gene TRBV4-1 combines with J gene TRBJ2-2; D might be TRBD2 (7 bases). V was clipped by 1 base and J by 4 bases, with 16 bases between them. Germline V gene lookup returns CDR1 MGHRA and CDR2 YSYEKL. The CDR3 is 17 amino acids. The CDR3 loop is CASSQGMRGPFTGELFF. CDR3 coding DNA: TGCGCCAGCAGCCAAGGAATGCGGGGGCCCTTCACCGGGGAGCTGTTTTTT.

This clonotype was seen repeatedly, ten times or more. The chain employs TRBV7-3 and TRBJ2-1; possibly TRBD2 for D (9 bases). Germline loops: CDR1 SGHTA, CDR2 FQGTGA. Trimming left V 4 bases short and J 5 bases short, with 24 bases between. The CDR3 consists of 18 residues. CDR3 amino acids: CASSSDRVLAGPHNEQFF. The CDR3 bases are TGTGCCAGCAGCTCGGACAGGGTACTAGCGGGTCCTCACAATGAGCAGTTCTTC. Full variable domain (missing parts from reference TRBV7-3 and TRBJ2-1): GAGVSQTPSNKVTEKGKYVELRCDPISGHTALYWYRQSLGQGPEFLIYFQGTGAADDSGLPNDRFFAVRPEGSVSTLKIQRTERGDSAVYLCASSSDRVLAGPHNEQFFGPGTRLTVL.

Ten or more counts support this clonotype. The chain links TRBV7-2 to TRBJ1-6, with D unresolved. CDR3 length: 15 amino acids. The ends were cut back, 3 bases at V and 8 bases at J, with 14 bases in the middle. Germline CDR1 is SGHTA and CDR2 is FQGNSA. The CDR3 loop is CASSLKYRVYSPLHF. The DNA of the CDR3 is TGTGCCAGCAGCTTGAAATATAGGGTGTATTCACCCCTCCACTTT.

At least ten counts were recorded for this clonotype. The rearrangement links TRBV14 to TRBJ2-3; the D gene is possibly TRBD1 (6 bases). CDR3 length: 16 residues. CDR1 SGHDN and CDR2 FVKESK come from the germline V gene. Trimming shortened V by 4 bases and J by 2 bases, and 16 bases separated the two germline ends. CDR3 sequence reads: CASSRDRDTLTDTQYF. For the CDR3, the DNA is TGTGCCAGCAGCCGGGACCGGGACACCCTCACAGATACGCAGTATTTT.